The 13 T cell receptor beta chains listed next were all sequenced from one sample in a study of OX40 agonist ivuxolimab in advanced cancers. Only in-frame clones appear in the TCRdb table, and some are missing; sequencing was by immunoSEQ multiplex PCR. The sample has roughly 100,000 clones; roughly nine tenths are singletons. The sequenced sample was CD4+ or CD8+ T cells sorted from blood, obtained in a trial of the OX40 agonist ivuxolimab. All receptors come from an adult with an advanced solid tumor such as melanoma, head and neck, liver or kidney cancer.

J is TRBJ2-1 and V is TRBV4-2; D tentatively reads TRBD1 or TRBD2 (5 bases each). In germline, CDR1 is LGHNA, CDR2 YNFKEQ. Trimming removed 1 base at V and 3 bases at J, with 10 bases between. CDR3 length: 15 residues. The CDR3 spells CASSQGRGSYNEQFF. DNA of the CDR3: TGTGCCAGCAGCCAAGGCCGGGGCAGCTACAATGAGCAGTTCTTC.

This chain joins TRBV2 and TRBJ2-1; 7 bases map to TRBD2. Germline values: CDR1 SNHLY, CDR2 FYNNEI. The CDR3 runs to 16 residues. V shed 7 bases and J 4 bases; nucleotides not matched to a gene: 13. The CDR3 spells CASTPSGTILYNEQFF. In DNA form, the CDR3 reads TGTGCCAGCACCCCCTCCGGGACTATCCTATACAATGAGCAGTTCTTC.

The rearrangement uses TRBV28 and TRBJ2-3, with D perhaps matching TRBD2 (6 bases). Germline V gene lookup returns CDR1 MDHEN and CDR2 SYDVKM. This CDR3 comprises 14 residues. V lost 5 bases, J lost 2 bases, and 11 bases lay in between. CDR3 DNA: TGTGCCAGCAGTCTAGGCGGGATCACAGATACGCAGTATTTT. As protein: CASSLGGITDTQYF.

The genes are TRBV30 and TRBJ1-2; perhaps TRBD1 as D (6 bases). Trimming took off 8 bases at V and 5 bases at J, with 18 bases between the two ends. Germline lookup yields CDR1 GTSNPN and CDR2 SVGIG (reference sequence). CDR3 length: 13 amino acids. The CDR3 protein is CADYRQDRYGYTF. CDR3 in DNA: TGTGCCGACTATAGACAGGACCGGTATGGCTACACCTTC.

The chain carries TRBV4-1 and TRBJ1-1; a possible D gene is TRBD1 (5 bases). This CDR3 spans 15 amino acids. Germline lookup yields CDR1 MGHRA and CDR2 YSYEKL. V dropped 4 bases and J dropped 1 base, with 13 bases sitting between them. CDR3 in amino acids: CASSLRTGGNTEAFF. CDR3 DNA sequence: TGCGCCAGCAGCCTTCGGACGGGGGGGAACACTGAAGCTTTCTTT.

The sample holds one count of this clone. This chain links TRBV19 with TRBJ2-7, with TRBD1 matching over 9 bases. The CDR3 spans 13 residues. Germline V gene sequence: CDR1 LNHDA, CDR2 SQIVND (reference sequence). J lost 2 bases, V lost 7 bases, and 3 bases had no gene match. CDR3 coding DNA: TGTGCCAGTAAGGGGACAGGGACCTACGAGCAGTACTTC. Translated: CASKGTGTYEQYF.

The V call is TRBV10-1, the J call TRBJ1-5, with D possibly TRBD1 on 6 matching bases. The germline V gene has CDR1 WNHNN and CDR2 SYGVQD (reference sequence). This CDR3 contains 13 residues. V lost 7 bases to trimming and J lost 5 bases, with 12 bases between them. The CDR3 coding sequence is TGCGCCAGCAATTCCAGGGGAGATCAGCCCCAGCATTTT. Encoded protein: CASNSRGDQPQHF.

This clone appeared once. V usage is TRBV28 and J usage is TRBJ1-6; 8 bases align to TRBD1. V trimming: 8 bases; J trimming: 6 bases; junction bases outside the gene matches: 15. The CDR3 has 17 amino acids. Germline V gene lookup returns CDR1 MDHEN and CDR2 SYDVKM. The CDR3 coding sequence is TGTGCCAGCGATACTGAAGGACAGGGAGGGTTTAATTCACCCCTCCACTTT. This sequence encodes CASDTEGQGGFNSPLHF.

The CDR3 sequence is CASNLGQSNQPQHF. CDR3 bases: TGTGCCAGCAACCTGGGACAGAGCAATCAGCCCCAGCATTTT. The chain recombines TRBV9 with TRBJ1-5, with 7 bases aligning to TRBD1. V gave up 6 bases and J gave up 1 base; unmatched junction bases: 4. Germline CDR1 reads SGDLS; CDR2 reads YYNGEE. CDR3 length: 14 residues.

This chain joins TRBV10-3 and TRBJ1-5, with a tentative D call TRBD1 (5 bases). CDR1 is ENHRY and CDR2 is SYGVKD in the germline V gene. Trimming removed 6 bases from V and 4 bases from J, with 10 bases in between. The CDR3 sequence is 13 residues long. CDR3 amino acids: CAISGTWNQPQHF. The CDR3 DNA reads as TGTGCCATCAGCGGGACCTGGAATCAGCCCCAGCATTTT.

As regards this clone: This CDR3 is also generated by other DNA sequences in the sample. The J gene is TRBJ2-7, the V gene TRBV7-6; 7 nucleotides agree with TRBD1. This CDR3 has 19 amino acids. CDR1 is SGHVS, CDR2 FNYEAQ, per germline. With 2 bases clipped from V and 5 bases from J, the junction kept 21 bases outside the gene matches. The CDR3 reads CASSLLQAGTESRTDEQYF. CDR3 DNA sequence: TGTGCCAGCAGCTTACTACAGGCAGGGACAGAGAGTCGAACCGACGAGCAGTACTTC.

V and J are TRBV28 and TRBJ1-6; 9 nucleotides line up with TRBD1. This CDR3 spans 17 amino acids. V gave up 6 bases and J gave up 4 bases; unmatched junction bases: 10. Germline V gene data show CDR1 as MDHEN and CDR2 as SYDVKM. CDR3 loop: CASRSYPGQGYNSPLHF. The CDR3 DNA sequence: TGTGCCAGCAGGAGTTACCCGGGACAGGGTTATAATTCACCCCTCCACTTT.

The chain uses TRBV5-1 and TRBJ2-1; 13 bases fit TRBD2. The CDR3 spans 16 residues. Germline V gene lookup returns CDR1 SGHRS and CDR2 YFSETQ. Trimming at V came to 1 base and at J to 4 bases, leaving 2 bases not matched to a gene. The CDR3 DNA sequence: TGCGCCAGCAGCTTGACTAGCGGGGGGGATTACAATGAGCAGTTCTTC. Protein sequence: CASSLTSGGDYNEQFF.